This T cell receptor (beta chain) stems from a study of T cell changes during pregnancy in multiple sclerosis. J was trimmed by 3 bases and V by 2 bases; bases with no gene match: 9. The CDR3 consists of 17 residues. The V gene's germline CDR1 is LGHNA and CDR2 YSLEER. TCRdb keeps only in-frame clones here, not all; method: immunoSEQ multiplex PCR. This repertoire shows more than 70,000 clones, almost 95% found once; its top ten account for approximately 2.4%. This specimen was peripheral blood, taken before pregnancy. The chain carries TRBV4-3 and TRBJ2-3, with 9 bases lining up with TRBD1. This TCR was sampled from a female donor with multiple sclerosis, enrolled in a pregnancy study. CDR3 in amino acids: CASSQFRGQGGTDTQYF. The CDR3 DNA is TGCGCCAGCAGCCAATTTAGGGGACAGGGTGGAACAGATACGCAGTATTTT.